Following are 10 T cell receptor beta chains from one sample sequenced in a study of CD8+ T cells in alopecia areata. Extracted RNA was reverse transcribed into cDNA, the sequencing template. Sequencing was performed with immunoSEQ multiplex PCR; in TCRdb, only in-frame clones are kept and a portion is missing. The sample lists more than 130,000 clones; around 82% were seen once. Treatment noted: oral pan-JAK inhibitor, 5-10 mg twice daily. The material sequenced was CD8+ T cells sorted from blood, taken at week 4, from a patient treated with tofacitinib. The receptors come from a human donor with alopecia areata.

The gene calls are TRBV2 and TRBJ2-7, with 7 bases aligning to TRBD2. V gave up 0 bases and J gave up 2 bases; unmatched junction bases: 7. This CDR3 region has 16 residues. From germline, CDR1 is SNHLY and CDR2 FYNNEI. Written as DNA, the CDR3 is TGTGCCAGCAGTGAAGCCTGGGACTACAGCGCCTACGAGCAGTACTTC. Amino acid sequence: CASSEAWDYSAYEQYF.

For the CDR3, the DNA is TGTGCCAGCAGGCCCCACGACTACAATGAGCAGTTCTTC. As protein: CASRPHDYNEQFF. This chain connects TRBV6-5 to TRBJ2-1; D is unresolved. The CDR3 covers 13 residues. Trimming pared 6 bases from V and 3 bases from J, leaving 9 bases between. Looked up from germline, CDR1 is MNHEY and CDR2 is SVGAGI.

The gene calls are TRBV19 and TRBJ2-7; D might be TRBD1 (5 bases). Trimming pared 7 bases from V and 6 bases from J, leaving 16 bases between. The CDR3 sequence is 13 residues long. Germline CDR1 reads LNHDA; CDR2 reads SQIVND (reference sequence). CDR3 protein: CASTPGQGREQYF. CDR3 coding DNA: TGTGCCAGTACCCCCGGTCAGGGTCGCGAGCAGTACTTC.

The gene calls are TRBV6-5 and TRBJ2-7, with TRBD1 matching 8 bases. Germline CDR1 and CDR2: MNHEY and SVGAGI. The V and J ends lost 8 bases and 7 bases, in that order; junction bases with no gene match: 10. This CDR3 is built from 13 residues. The CDR3 sequence: CASHRDRPPEQYF. As DNA, the CDR3 is TGTGCCAGCCACCGGGACAGGCCGCCTGAGCAGTACTTC.

V and J are TRBV7-2 and TRBJ2-1; D is perhaps TRBD2 (5 bases). CDR3 length: 16 residues. CDR1 is SGHTA, CDR2 FQGNSA, per germline. V gave up 5 bases and J gave up 3 bases, with 17 bases separating them. The CDR3 loop reads CASSPLRGAHYNEQFF. The CDR3 nucleotides read TGTGCCAGCAGCCCCTTACGGGGAGCCCACTACAATGAGCAGTTCTTC.

J is TRBJ2-1 and V is TRBV7-8, with D hard to call. The CDR3 is 12 amino acids. The germline gives CDR1 SGHVS, CDR2 FQNEAQ. Between the trimmed V and J ends, which lost 6 bases and 2 bases, there was a span of 5 bases. The CDR3 DNA reads as TGTGCCAGCAGGTCAGCCTACAATGAGCAGTTCTTC. Translated: CASRSAYNEQFF.

V and J are TRBV29-1 and TRBJ1-2; 7 positions match TRBD1. Germline CDR1 and CDR2: SQVTM and ANQGSEA. The ends lost 2 bases at V and 7 bases at J; junction bases unmatched: 13. The CDR3 has 15 residues. In nucleotides, the CDR3 is TGCAGCGTTGAATCCCCTGACAGGGATTCTGCTGGCTACACCTTC. Protein: CSVESPDRDSAGYTF.

The V gene is TRBV9, the J gene TRBJ2-1, with 11 bases matching TRBD1. This CDR3 region has 15 residues. The germline V gene encodes CDR1 SGDLS and CDR2 YYNGEE. V lost 3 bases and J lost 8; bases outside the gene matches: 7. As DNA, the CDR3 is TGTGCCAGCAGCGCCTACCGGACAGGGGGCTATGAGCAGTTCTTC. Amino acid sequence: CASSAYRTGGYEQFF.

This chain uses TRBV15 with TRBJ2-7; D ambiguous. The germline CDR1 and CDR2 sequences are LNHNV and YYDKDF (reference sequence). Between the trimmed V and J ends, which lost 1 base and 6 bases, there was a span of 10 bases. CDR3 length equals 13 residues. CDR3 residues: CATSRALFLEQYF. DNA of the CDR3: TGTGCCACCAGCAGAGCTCTGTTCCTCGAGCAGTACTTC.

V and J are TRBV4-1 and TRBJ2-1, with 10 bases that match TRBD2. J lost 8 bases, V lost 0 bases, and 7 bases had no gene match. The germline CDR1 and CDR2 sequences are MGHRA and YSYEKL. The CDR3 is 16 amino acids. The CDR3 loop is CASSQELAGIEDEQFF. The CDR3 nucleotides read TGCGCCAGCAGCCAAGAACTAGCGGGGATAGAGGATGAGCAGTTCTTC.